This T cell receptor beta chain derives from a study of cytomegalovirus exposure and HLA in healthy donors. Points from the study as a whole: Most subjects' HLA-A and HLA-B alleles were reportedly predicted from TCR beta sequences.

V shed 5 bases and J shed 2 bases, with 14 bases lying between them. This CDR3 has 14 amino acids. Germline lookup yields CDR1 SGHRS and CDR2 YFSETQ. A word on this clone: Its antigen is undetermined.

Primers for the PCR totalled 60 Vbeta and 13 Jbeta. The table came from immunoSEQ multiplex PCR; TCRdb's copy has only in-frame clones and leaves some out. The data contain approximately 100,000 clones, nearly 80% of them seen just once; the ten biggest clones take up approximately 4%. This sequence originates from a woman between 40 and 50 years old in good health and CMV-seropositive. Source material: PBMCs. The rearrangement uses TRBV5-1 and TRBJ2-7; tentatively, D is TRBD1 (5 bases). The CDR3 protein is CASRTDSLAYEQYF. For the CDR3, the DNA is TGCGCCAGCAGGACAGACTCATTAGCCTACGAGCAGTACTTC.